What follows describes a single TCR beta chain. Its antigen is undetermined. This table comes from immunoSEQ multiplex PCR, and its TCRdb copy is limited to in-frame clones, with some not included. Here the sample spans 25,000 to 30,000 clones, about 80% being singletons. The data are from a study of graft-versus-host responses after intestinal transplantation. This clonotype was obtained from a human donor who received an intestinal transplant. The sequencing here drew on unstimulated CD4+ T cells sorted from spleen or lymph node cells, taken before intestinal transplant.

CDR3 in DNA: TGCGCCAGCAGTGGGGGACAAACGCGCACAGATACGCAGTATTTT. Translated, it gives CASSGGQTRTDTQYF. The chain has TRBV10-2 and TRBJ2-3; the D gene is possibly TRBD1 (6 bases). CDR1 is WSHSY and CDR2 is SAAADI in the germline V gene. This CDR3 comprises 15 residues. Trimming took off 4 bases at V and 1 base at J, with 12 bases between the two ends.